This entry lists 9 T cell receptor beta chains sequenced from one sample in a study of CD8+CD57+ T cells in acquired aplastic anemia. All sequencing subjects had displayed CD8+CD57+ cell expansion on flow cytometry. The study profiled TCR beta VDJ and CDR3 using genomic DNA as template. Using its own MiXCR run on the reads, TCRdb lists one record per CDR3 protein. The data contain under 200,000 distinct CDR3 sequences, approximately 52% of them seen just once; the ten biggest clones take up more than 1.5%. Sequenced sample: sorted CD4+, CD8+, or CD8+CD57+ T cells (not recorded which) from PBMCs. These receptor sequences come from a human donor with aplastic anemia.

The chain couples TRBV10-1 to TRBJ2-7; either TRBD1 or TRBD2 may fit D (5 bases each). V was cut by 6 bases and J by 8 bases, with 14 bases left in between. Germline values: CDR1 WNHNN, CDR2 SYGVQD (reference sequence). The CDR3 sequence is 12 residues long. Here the CDR3 DNA reads TGCGCCAGCAGCTCGCCTCCGGGACAGCAGTACTTC. This gives the protein CASSSPPGQQYF.

V is TRBV18 and J is TRBJ1-2, with a possible D match to TRBD1 (6 bases). In germline, CDR1 is KGHSH, CDR2 LQKENI. The CDR3 length is 14 residues. Trimming shortened V by 3 bases and J by 6 bases, and 14 bases separated the two germline ends. In DNA, the CDR3 is TGTGCCAGCTCACCCCGGGGGGGCTCCCATGGCTACACCTTC. Its translation: CASSPRGGSHGYTF.

The sample holds one count of this clonotype. This chain connects TRBV19 to TRBJ2-1; D is possibly TRBD2 (6 bases). The V gene lost 5 bases and the J gene lost 5 bases, with 13 bases spanning the gap. Germline CDR1 is LNHDA and CDR2 is SQIVND (reference sequence). CDR3 length: 14 amino acids. CDR3 sequence reads: CASSAGTLNNEQFF. Here the CDR3 DNA reads TGTGCCAGTAGTGCCGGGACTTTAAACAATGAGCAGTTCTTC.

This clonotype was recorded at least ten times. The chain is built from TRBV4-1 and TRBJ2-5; TRBD2 matches at 13 bases. V shed 3 bases and J 1 base; nucleotides not matched to a gene: 5. Germline assignment: CDR1 MGHRA and CDR2 YSYEKL. CDR3 length: 17 amino acids. The CDR3: CASSQTSGRRIQETQYF. The DNA of the CDR3 is TGCGCCAGCAGCCAGACTAGCGGGAGGCGAATCCAAGAGACCCAGTACTTC.

This clonotype was counted many times. The V call is TRBV4-3, the J call TRBJ1-1; 7 bases line up with TRBD1. V was clipped by 3 bases and J by 10 bases; unmatched bases: 11. The CDR3 has 14 residues. In germline, CDR1 is LGHNA, CDR2 YSLEER. The CDR3 DNA follows: TGCGCCAGCAGCCAGGCTTACAGGGGACAGTCAGCTTTCTTT. Its protein is CASSQAYRGQSAFF.

This clonotype was found a few times. The chain links TRBV7-9 to TRBJ2-5, with unresolved D. In germline, CDR1 is SEHNR, CDR2 FQNEAQ (reference sequence). V lost 9 bases to trimming and J lost 4 bases, with 12 bases between them. The CDR3 extends over 12 amino acids. DNA of the CDR3: TGTGCCAGTCAAGGCAGAAGAGAGACCCAGTACTTC. Protein sequence: CASQGRRETQYF. The entire variable domain, with the rest obtained from reference TRBV7-9 and TRBJ2-5, is as follows: DTGVSQNPRHKITKRGQNVTFRCDPISEHNRLYWYRQTLGQGPEFLTYFQNEAQLEKSRLLSDRFSAERPKGSFSTLEIQRTEQGDSAMYLCASQGRRETQYFGPGTRLLVL.

This clonotype was seen repeatedly, ten times or more. The chain has TRBV6-5 and TRBJ2-1; TRBD2 might be the D (5 bases). The CDR3 consists of 15 residues. Germline CDR1 reads MNHEY; CDR2 reads SVGAGI. V was trimmed by 4 bases and J by 5 bases, leaving 15 bases between them. The CDR3 DNA is TGTGCCAGCAGTTCCCTAGCTTTCCCTAACAATGAGCAGTTCTTC. Residues: CASSSLAFPNNEQFF.

V gene TRBV11-1 combines with J gene TRBJ1-5, with TRBD1 as a possible D gene (5 bases). The V gene lost 5 bases and the J gene lost 6 bases, with 20 bases spanning the gap. Germline assignment: CDR1 SGHAT and CDR2 FQDESV (reference sequence). The CDR3 consists of 16 residues. As DNA, the CDR3 is TGTGCCAGCAGCCTCGAGGGGACTCTAACCCCTCAGCCCCAGCATTTT. Translated: CASSLEGTLTPQPQHF.

The genes are TRBV29-1 and TRBJ2-7; D ambiguous. The V gene lost 0 bases and the J gene lost 2 bases, with 8 bases spanning the gap. This CDR3 has 13 residues. Germline CDR1 is SQVTM and CDR2 is ANQGSEA. CDR3 nucleotide sequence: TGCAGCGTTGAAGATCGGGCAGCCTACGAGCAGTACTTC. Amino acid sequence: CSVEDRAAYEQYF.